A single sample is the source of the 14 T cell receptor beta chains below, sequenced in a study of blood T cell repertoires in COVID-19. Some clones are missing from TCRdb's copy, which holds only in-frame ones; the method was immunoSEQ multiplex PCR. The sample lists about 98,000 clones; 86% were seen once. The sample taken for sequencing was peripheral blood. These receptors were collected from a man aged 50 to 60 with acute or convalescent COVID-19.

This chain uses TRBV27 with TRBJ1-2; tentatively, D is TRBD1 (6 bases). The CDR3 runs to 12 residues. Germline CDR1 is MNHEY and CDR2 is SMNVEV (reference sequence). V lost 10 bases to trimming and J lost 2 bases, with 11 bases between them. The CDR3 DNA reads TGTGCCACCCATGACAGGAACTATGGCTACACCTTC. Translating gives CATHDRNYGYTF.

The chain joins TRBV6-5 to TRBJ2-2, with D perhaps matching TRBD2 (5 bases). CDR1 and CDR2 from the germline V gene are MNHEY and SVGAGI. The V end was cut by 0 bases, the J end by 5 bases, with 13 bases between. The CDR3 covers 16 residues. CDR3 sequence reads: CASSYSGLLETGELFF. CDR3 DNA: TGTGCCAGCAGTTACTCGGGCCTACTAGAAACCGGGGAGCTGTTTTTT.

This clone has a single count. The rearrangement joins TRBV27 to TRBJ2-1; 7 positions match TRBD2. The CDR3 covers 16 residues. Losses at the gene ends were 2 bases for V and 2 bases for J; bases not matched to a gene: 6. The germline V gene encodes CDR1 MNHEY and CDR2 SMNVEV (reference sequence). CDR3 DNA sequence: TGTGCCAGCAGTTTAAGGCGCGGGAGCCCCTACAATGAGCAGTTCTTC. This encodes CASSLRRGSPYNEQFF.

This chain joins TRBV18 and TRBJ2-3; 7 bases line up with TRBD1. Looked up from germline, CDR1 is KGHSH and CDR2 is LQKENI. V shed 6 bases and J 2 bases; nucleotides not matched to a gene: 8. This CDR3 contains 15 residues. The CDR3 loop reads CASSYPGGLTDTQYF. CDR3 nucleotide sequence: TGTGCCAGCTCTTACCCAGGGGGTCTCACAGATACGCAGTATTTT.

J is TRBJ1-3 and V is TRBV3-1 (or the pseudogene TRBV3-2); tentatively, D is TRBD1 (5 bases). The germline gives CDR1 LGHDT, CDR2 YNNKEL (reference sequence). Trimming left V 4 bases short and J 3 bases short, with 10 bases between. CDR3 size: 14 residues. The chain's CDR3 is CASSLPRGGNTIYF. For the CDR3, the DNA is TGTGCCAGCAGCCTCCCAAGGGGTGGAAACACCATATATTTT.

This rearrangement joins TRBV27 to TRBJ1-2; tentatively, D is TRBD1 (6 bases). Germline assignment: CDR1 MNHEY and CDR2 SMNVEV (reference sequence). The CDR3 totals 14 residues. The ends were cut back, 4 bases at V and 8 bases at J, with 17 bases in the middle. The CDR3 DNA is TGTGCCAGCAGTTGGGGTGGGACAACGGTCGGCTACACCTTC. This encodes CASSWGGTTVGYTF.

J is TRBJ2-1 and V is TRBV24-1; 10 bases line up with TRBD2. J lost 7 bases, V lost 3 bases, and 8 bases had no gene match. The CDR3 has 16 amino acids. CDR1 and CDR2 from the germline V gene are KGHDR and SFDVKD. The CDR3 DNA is TGTGCCACCAGTGATCGGGCTAGCGGGAGTTTAAATGAGCAGTTCTTC. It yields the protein CATSDRASGSLNEQFF.

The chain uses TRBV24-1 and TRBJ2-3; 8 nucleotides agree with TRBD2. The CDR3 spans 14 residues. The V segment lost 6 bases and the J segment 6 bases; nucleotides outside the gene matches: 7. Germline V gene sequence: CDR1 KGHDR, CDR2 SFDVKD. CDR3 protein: CATSRAGGADTQYF. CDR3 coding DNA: TGTGCCACCAGTCGTGCGGGGGGAGCGGATACGCAGTATTTT.

Here the CDR3 reads CSGSSSGFTYNEQFF. In DNA, the CDR3 is TGCAGCGGGAGTTCTAGCGGGTTCACCTACAATGAGCAGTTCTTC. V and J are TRBV29-1 and TRBJ2-1; 8 bases agree with TRBD2. Unmatched junction bases numbered 10, after V lost 7 bases and J lost 2 bases. This CDR3 is built from 15 residues. The germline gives CDR1 SQVTM, CDR2 ANQGSEA.

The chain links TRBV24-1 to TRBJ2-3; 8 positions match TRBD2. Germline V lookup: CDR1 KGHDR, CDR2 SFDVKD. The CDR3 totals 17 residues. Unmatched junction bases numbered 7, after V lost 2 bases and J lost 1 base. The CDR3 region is CATSDYIGREGTDTQYF. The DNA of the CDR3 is TGTGCCACCAGTGATTATATCGGGAGGGAGGGCACAGATACGCAGTATTTT.

This chain's CDR3 is CAWTLSDRAEQYF. The CDR3 nucleotides read TGTGCCTGGACCCTCTCGGACAGGGCCGAGCAGTACTTC. The rearrangement links TRBV30 to TRBJ2-7; 8 bases fit TRBD1. Germline V gives CDR1 GTSNPN, CDR2 SVGIG (reference sequence). V gave up 4 bases and J gave up 6 bases; unmatched junction bases: 8. This CDR3 has 13 residues.

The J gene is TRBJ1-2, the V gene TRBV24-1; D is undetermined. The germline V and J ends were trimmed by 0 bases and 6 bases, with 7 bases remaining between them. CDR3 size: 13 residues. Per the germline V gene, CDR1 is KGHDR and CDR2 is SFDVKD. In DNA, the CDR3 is TGTGCCACCAGTGATTTGCACGGGGATGGCTACACCTTC. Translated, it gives CATSDLHGDGYTF.

The CDR3 loop reads CATWGEISYGYTF. The CDR3 bases are TGTGCCACCTGGGGGGAAATTAGCTATGGCTACACCTTC. J is TRBJ1-2 and V is TRBV12-3 or TRBV12-4; D may be TRBD1 (5 bases). The germline V and J ends were trimmed by 10 bases and 4 bases, with 16 bases remaining between them. This CDR3 has 13 amino acids.

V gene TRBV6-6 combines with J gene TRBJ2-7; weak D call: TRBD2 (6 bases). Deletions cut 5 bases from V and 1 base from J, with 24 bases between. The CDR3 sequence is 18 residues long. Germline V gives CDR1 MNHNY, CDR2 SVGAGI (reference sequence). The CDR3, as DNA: TGTGCCAGCAGTGGATCTCCTGGACTACCACAATTTTCCTACGAGCAGTACTTC. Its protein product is CASSGSPGLPQFSYEQYF.